These T cell receptor beta chains were read from a single sample in a study of molecular identifiers for immune sequencing clone quantification. TCRdb analysed the PCR reads with MiXCR anew, one entry per CDR3 protein. The sample comprises 550,000 to 750,000 distinct CDR3 sequences, around 20% of which are singletons, and roughly 0.85% rests with the top ten. The sample was naive CD8+ T cells from blood, with Jurkat cell RNA spiked in. Receptors were obtained from a human donor in good health. Some libraries in this study had Jurkat cell RNA spiked in. CDR3s include the opening cysteine and the closing phenylalanine or tryptophan. Each record gives: clone size, J gene, V gene, D gene, CDR3 protein, CDR3 DNA. D genes are given only for firm matches. A clone size is listed for some rows: how often the clone was seen (once, few, many), or a class if it is expanded.

clone size: many; J gene: TRBJ2-1; V gene: TRBV4-1; D gene: .; CDR3 protein: CASSQVYSREQFF; CDR3 DNA: TGCGCCAGCAGCCAGGTATACTCTCGGGAGCAGTTCTTC
clone size: many; J gene: TRBJ1-1; V gene: TRBV27; D gene: .; CDR3 protein: CASRHQGLNTEAFF; CDR3 DNA: TGTGCCAGCAGACATCAGGGCCTGAACACTGAAGCTTTCTTT
clone size: many; J gene: TRBJ2-1; V gene: TRBV7-9; D gene: TRBD2; CDR3 protein: CASSLGAISGSRSNEQFF; CDR3 DNA: TGTGCCAGCAGCTTAGGCGCCATTAGCGGGAGTAGGAGTAATGAGCAGTTCTTC
clone size: many; J gene: TRBJ1-1; V gene: TRBV14; D gene: .; CDR3 protein: CASSQLMSNTEAFF; CDR3 DNA: TGTGCCAGCAGCCAATTAATGTCGAACACTGAAGCTTTCTTT
clone size: .; J gene: TRBJ2-1; V gene: TRBV7-9; D gene: .; CDR3 protein: CASSPLAYYNEQFF; CDR3 DNA: TGTGCCAGCAGCCCCCTCGCTTACTACAATGAGCAGTTCTTC
clone size: many; J gene: TRBJ2-1; V gene: TRBV30; D gene: .; CDR3 protein: CAWSAGIYEQFF; CDR3 DNA: TGTGCCTGGAGTGCGGGAATTTATGAGCAGTTCTTC
clone size: many; J gene: TRBJ1-1; V gene: TRBV4-1; D gene: .; CDR3 protein: CASSQGTRNTEAFF; CDR3 DNA: TGCGCCAGCAGCCAAGGGACAAGAAACACTGAAGCTTTCTTT
clone size: many; J gene: TRBJ2-7; V gene: TRBV30; D gene: TRBD2; CDR3 protein: CAWSLTSGLSYEQYF; CDR3 DNA: TGTGCCTGGAGTCTAACTAGCGGCCTCTCCTACGAGCAGTACTTC
clone size: many; J gene: TRBJ2-7; V gene: TRBV7-6; D gene: .; CDR3 protein: CASSLGNGEQYF; CDR3 DNA: TGTGCCAGCAGCTTAGGCAATGGCGAGCAGTACTTC
clone size: many; J gene: TRBJ2-7; V gene: TRBV7-9; D gene: .; CDR3 protein: CASSLAGAYHEQYF; CDR3 DNA: TGTGCCAGCAGCTTAGCAGGGGCGTATCACGAGCAGTACTTC
clone size: .; J gene: TRBJ2-3; V gene: TRBV6-2/TRBV6-3; D gene: .; CDR3 protein: CASSYSGHLSTDTQYF; CDR3 DNA: TGTGCCAGCAGTTACTCGGGGCACTTGAGCACAGATACGCAGTATTTT
clone size: many; J gene: TRBJ2-3; V gene: TRBV24-1; D gene: .; CDR3 protein: CATSDLGQVLTWDTQYF; CDR3 DNA: TGTGCCACCAGTGATTTAGGGCAGGTACTAACCTGGGATACGCAGTATTTT
clone size: many; J gene: TRBJ1-3; V gene: TRBV12-3/TRBV12-4; D gene: .; CDR3 protein: CAFGGNTIYF; CDR3 DNA: TGTGCCTTCGGGGGAAACACCATATATTTT
clone size: few; J gene: TRBJ1-1; V gene: TRBV5-8; D gene: .; CDR3 protein: CASSPSFEAFF; CDR3 DNA: TGTGCCAGCAGCCCGAGCTTTGAAGCTTTCTTT
clone size: .; J gene: TRBJ1-2; V gene: TRBV5-4; D gene: TRBD1; CDR3 protein: CASSLATGTGDLNYGYTF; CDR3 DNA: TGTGCCAGCAGCTTGGCTACCGGGACAGGAGATCTTAACTATGGCTACACCTTC
clone size: many; J gene: TRBJ1-2; V gene: TRBV4-3; D gene: TRBD1; CDR3 protein: CASSHETETGPRGYTF; CDR3 DNA: TGCGCCAGCAGCCACGAAACCGAGACAGGGCCCAGAGGCTACACCTTC
clone size: many; J gene: TRBJ2-4; V gene: TRBV21-1; D gene: .; CDR3 protein: CASLTAGVAKNIQYF; CDR3 DNA: TGTGCCAGCCTAACCGCAGGGGTGGCCAAAAACATTCAGTACTTC
clone size: many; J gene: TRBJ1-5; V gene: TRBV4-3; D gene: .; CDR3 protein: CASSQNPLQPQHF; CDR3 DNA: TGCGCCAGCAGCCAGAATCCCCTTCAGCCCCAGCATTTT
clone size: many; J gene: TRBJ2-3; V gene: TRBV20-1; D gene: TRBD2; CDR3 protein: CSAREAGRADTQYF; CDR3 DNA: TGCAGTGCTAGAGAAGCGGGAAGGGCAGATACGCAGTATTTT
clone size: many; J gene: TRBJ2-7; V gene: TRBV20-1; D gene: TRBD1; CDR3 protein: CSAADRELYEQYF; CDR3 DNA: TGCAGTGCCGCGGACAGGGAGCTCTACGAGCAGTACTTC
clone size: few; J gene: TRBJ2-7; V gene: TRBV7-6; D gene: .; CDR3 protein: CASSLLELSYEQYF; CDR3 DNA: TGTGCCAGCAGCTTATTGGAGCTCTCCTACGAGCAGTACTTC
clone size: .; J gene: TRBJ1-1; V gene: TRBV7-6; D gene: .; CDR3 protein: CASSEILNTEAFF; CDR3 DNA: TGTGCCAGCAGCGAAATACTGAACACTGAAGCTTTCTTT
clone size: .; J gene: TRBJ2-1; V gene: TRBV20-1; D gene: TRBD2; CDR3 protein: CSAPPGTSAPNEQSF; CDR3 DNA: TGCAGTGCTCCACCTGGGACTAGCGCTCCCAATGAGCAGTCCTTC
clone size: few; J gene: TRBJ2-7; V gene: TRBV19; D gene: TRBD1; CDR3 protein: CATTETGGYEQYF; CDR3 DNA: TGTGCCACCACCGAGACAGGGGGTTACGAGCAGTACTTC
clone size: many; J gene: TRBJ1-1; V gene: TRBV7-9; D gene: TRBD1; CDR3 protein: CASSDTERGQNTEAFF; CDR3 DNA: TGTGCCAGCAGCGATACAGAGAGGGGGCAGAACACTGAAGCTTTCTTT
clone size: .; J gene: TRBJ2-5; V gene: TRBV6-1; D gene: TRBD1; CDR3 protein: CASSDLYRGTIQETQYF; CDR3 DNA: TGTGCCAGCAGTGACTTGTACAGGGGAACTATCCAAGAGACCCAGTACTTC
clone size: few; J gene: TRBJ2-1; V gene: TRBV7-9; D gene: TRBD2; CDR3 protein: CASSPNTGGSYNEQFF; CDR3 DNA: TGTGCCAGCAGCCCCAACACGGGAGGGTCCTACAATGAGCAGTTCTTC
clone size: few; J gene: TRBJ2-7; V gene: TRBV19; D gene: .; CDR3 protein: CASSIASGYEQYF; CDR3 DNA: TGTGCCAGTAGTATAGCCAGCGGTTACGAGCAGTACTTC
clone size: many; J gene: TRBJ2-7; V gene: TRBV2; D gene: .; CDR3 protein: CASSEVERTYEQYF; CDR3 DNA: TGTGCCAGCAGTGAGGTGGAGCGAACCTACGAGCAGTACTTC
clone size: many; J gene: TRBJ2-7; V gene: TRBV9; D gene: .; CDR3 protein: CASSVGPATEQYF; CDR3 DNA: TGTGCCAGCAGCGTAGGCCCGGCCACCGAGCAGTACTTC
clone size: few; J gene: TRBJ2-6; V gene: TRBV11-2; D gene: .; CDR3 protein: CASSLSDSPGANVLTF; CDR3 DNA: TGTGCCAGCAGCCTCTCCGACAGCCCTGGGGCCAACGTCCTGACTTTC
clone size: many; J gene: TRBJ1-5; V gene: TRBV28; D gene: .; CDR3 protein: CASSFGFREDSVDQPQHF; CDR3 DNA: TGTGCCAGCAGTTTTGGATTCCGAGAGGATAGTGTGGATCAGCCCCAGCATTTT
clone size: many; J gene: TRBJ1-3; V gene: TRBV7-9; D gene: .; CDR3 protein: CASSLSAAGSGNTIYF; CDR3 DNA: TGTGCCAGCAGCTTAAGTGCGGCGGGCTCTGGAAACACCATATATTTT
clone size: many; J gene: TRBJ2-1; V gene: TRBV19; D gene: .; CDR3 protein: CASSIDRYNEQFF; CDR3 DNA: TGTGCCAGTAGTATAGATCGATACAATGAGCAGTTCTTC
clone size: many; J gene: TRBJ2-3; V gene: TRBV9; D gene: TRBD2; CDR3 protein: CASSALGAGPGDTQYF; CDR3 DNA: TGTGCCAGCAGCGCCTTAGGAGCGGGGCCCGGAGATACGCAGTATTTT
clone size: many; J gene: TRBJ1-2; V gene: TRBV6-2/TRBV6-3; D gene: TRBD1; CDR3 protein: CASRRMTGGGYGYTF; CDR3 DNA: TGTGCCAGCAGACGCATGACAGGGGGCGGCTATGGCTACACCTTC
clone size: many; J gene: TRBJ2-3; V gene: TRBV20-1; D gene: .; CDR3 protein: CSARGRVVVATDTQYF; CDR3 DNA: TGCAGTGCTAGAGGTAGAGTTGTGGTAGCGACAGATACGCAGTATTTT
clone size: many; J gene: TRBJ2-3; V gene: TRBV12-3/TRBV12-4; D gene: .; CDR3 protein: CATTGASTDTQYF; CDR3 DNA: TGTGCCACTACGGGGGCCAGCACAGATACGCAGTATTTT
clone size: many; J gene: TRBJ2-1; V gene: TRBV20-1; D gene: .; CDR3 protein: CSATVNFLPGDEQFF; CDR3 DNA: TGCAGTGCTACGGTTAACTTCCTTCCAGGGGATGAGCAGTTCTTC
clone size: many; J gene: TRBJ2-5; V gene: TRBV7-8; D gene: TRBD2; CDR3 protein: CASSFGTSGFGETQYF; CDR3 DNA: TGTGCCAGCAGCTTTGGGACTAGCGGCTTTGGAGAGACCCAGTACTTC
clone size: many; J gene: TRBJ2-6; V gene: TRBV28; D gene: .; CDR3 protein: CASSLPDTTGANVLTF; CDR3 DNA: TGTGCCAGCAGTCTCCCGGATACGACGGGGGCCAACGTCCTGACTTTC
clone size: .; J gene: TRBJ1-2; V gene: TRBV6-5; D gene: TRBD1; CDR3 protein: CASSYSTGQGLVSSYGYTF; CDR3 DNA: TGTGCCAGCAGTTACTCTACCGGACAGGGCCTAGTATCCAGCTATGGCTACACCTTC
clone size: few; J gene: TRBJ2-7; V gene: TRBV11-1; D gene: .; CDR3 protein: CASSPPRGGSYEQYF; CDR3 DNA: TGTGCCAGCAGCCCACCCAGGGGGGGCTCCTACGAGCAGTACTTC
clone size: many; J gene: TRBJ1-5; V gene: TRBV27; D gene: .; CDR3 protein: CASSPTGQHQPQHF; CDR3 DNA: TGTGCCAGCAGCCCGACGGGGCAACATCAGCCCCAGCATTTT
clone size: .; J gene: TRBJ2-2; V gene: TRBV4-1; D gene: TRBD2; CDR3 protein: CASRTGLAESGELFF; CDR3 DNA: TGCGCCAGCAGGACCGGACTAGCGGAATCCGGGGAGCTGTTTTTT
clone size: many; J gene: TRBJ2-7; V gene: TRBV14; D gene: .; CDR3 protein: CASSQSVGKEQYF; CDR3 DNA: TGTGCCAGCAGCCAATCGGTAGGGAAAGAGCAGTACTTC
clone size: few; J gene: TRBJ2-1; V gene: TRBV6-6; D gene: TRBD2; CDR3 protein: CASSLGGSGHGEQFF; CDR3 DNA: TGTGCCAGCAGTTTGGGGGGGTCCGGCCATGGTGAGCAGTTCTTC
clone size: many; J gene: TRBJ1-1; V gene: TRBV5-4; D gene: .; CDR3 protein: CAILQGGSRDTEAFF; CDR3 DNA: TGTGCCATTCTTCAGGGAGGGTCTAGGGACACTGAAGCTTTCTTT
clone size: many; J gene: TRBJ1-1; V gene: TRBV12-3/TRBV12-4; D gene: TRBD1; CDR3 protein: CASSSGDSLSSAEAFF; CDR3 DNA: TGTGCCAGCAGTTCTGGGGACAGCCTTTCCTCCGCTGAAGCTTTCTTT
clone size: many; J gene: TRBJ2-3; V gene: TRBV28; D gene: TRBD1; CDR3 protein: CASSFGQGLQDTQYF; CDR3 DNA: TGTGCCAGCAGTTTCGGACAGGGCCTACAAGATACGCAGTATTTT
clone size: .; J gene: TRBJ2-1; V gene: TRBV4-3; D gene: .; CDR3 protein: CASSQAFPEGPIPNEQFF; CDR3 DNA: TGCGCCAGCAGCCAAGCCTTCCCGGAGGGACCTATCCCCAATGAGCAGTTCTTC
clone size: many; J gene: TRBJ2-4; V gene: TRBV7-9; D gene: .; CDR3 protein: CASSQGMTDLKNIQYF; CDR3 DNA: TGTGCCAGCAGCCAAGGGATGACGGACTTAAAAAACATTCAGTACTTC
clone size: many; J gene: TRBJ2-1; V gene: TRBV7-8; D gene: .; CDR3 protein: CASSFSSGSQAEQFF; CDR3 DNA: TGTGCCAGCAGCTTTAGCTCCGGGAGCCAAGCTGAGCAGTTCTTC
clone size: many; J gene: TRBJ2-6; V gene: TRBV2; D gene: TRBD1; CDR3 protein: CASYWDSESGANVLTF; CDR3 DNA: TGTGCCAGCTACTGGGACAGCGAATCTGGGGCCAACGTCCTGACTTTC
clone size: many; J gene: TRBJ1-1; V gene: TRBV5-1; D gene: .; CDR3 protein: CASRGEYTEAFF; CDR3 DNA: TGCGCCAGCAGAGGCGAATACACTGAAGCTTTCTTT
clone size: many; J gene: TRBJ2-7; V gene: TRBV9; D gene: .; CDR3 protein: CASSAGPGVGYEQYF; CDR3 DNA: TGTGCCAGCAGCGCCGGACCGGGGGTTGGATACGAGCAGTACTTC
clone size: few; J gene: TRBJ1-1; V gene: TRBV12-3/TRBV12-4; D gene: TRBD1; CDR3 protein: CASSSGQGSTEAFF; CDR3 DNA: TGTGCCAGCAGCTCAGGACAGGGAAGCACTGAAGCTTTCTTT
clone size: .; J gene: TRBJ2-7; V gene: TRBV30; D gene: TRBD2; CDR3 protein: CAWSVALAGGHEQYF; CDR3 DNA: TGTGCCTGGAGTGTAGCGCTTGCGGGGGGTCACGAGCAGTACTTC
clone size: few; J gene: TRBJ1-1; V gene: TRBV15; D gene: .; CDR3 protein: CATSRRREGPTEAFF; CDR3 DNA: TGTGCCACCAGCAGGCGACGCGAGGGACCTACTGAAGCTTTCTTT
clone size: few; J gene: TRBJ2-1; V gene: TRBV24-1; D gene: TRBD2; CDR3 protein: CATSPLAGSYNEQFF; CDR3 DNA: TGTGCCACCAGTCCCCTAGCGGGAAGCTACAATGAGCAGTTCTTC